This T cell receptor (beta chain) was identified during a study of blood T cell repertoires in COVID-19. This clone has a single count. Germline CDR1 is SEHNR and CDR2 is FQNEAQ (reference sequence). This CDR3 is 15 amino acids long. Losses at the gene ends were 5 bases for V and 4 bases for J; bases not matched to a gene: 7. This table comes from immunoSEQ multiplex PCR, and its TCRdb copy is limited to in-frame clones, with some not included. This sample carries 180,000 or so clones, roughly 82% of them seen once, and the ten largest clones take roughly 9.6%. The rearrangement links TRBV7-9 to TRBJ2-2; 7 bases map to TRBD1. This receptor was taken from a man in his fifties or sixties who had recovered from COVID-19. Specimen: PBMCs or T cells enriched from blood (not recorded which). The chain's CDR3 is CASSQTGIRTGELFF. DNA of the CDR3: TGTGCCAGCAGCCAGACAGGGATTCGCACCGGGGAGCTGTTTTTT.